These T cell receptor beta chains were read from a single sample in a study of T-cell reconstitution after alpha-beta-depleted transplantation in children. Via MiXCR, TCRdb re-called the PCR reads, giving one row per CDR3 protein. The data hold around 480,000 distinct CDR3 sequences, with 32% observed a single time. The source material was PBMCs from the stem cell graft donor, sampled from the stem cell graft. These receptors all come from a human donor who donated a stem cell graft to a child with aplastic anemia. Each CDR3 is given without its conserved first and last residue. D genes are given only for firm matches.

v_gene,d_gene,CDR3aa
TRBV6-5,-,ASSYSYVARGEAF
TRBV6-1,TRBD1,ASSEATGGPYEQY
TRBV7-3,-,ASSLQPGGSQIGGTGELF
TRBV12-3/TRBV12-4,-,ASSLVSGYNEQF
TRBV27,TRBD1,ASGTGVGQPQH
TRBV12-3/TRBV12-4,TRBD2,ASSSKAGRQETQY
TRBV12-3/TRBV12-4,-,ASSPNSEF
TRBV29-1,-,SARGTDSDNFQNIQY
TRBV5-5,-,ASSLEAHWNTEAF
TRBV11-2,-,ASSLARRATGANVLT
TRBV9,TRBD1,ASSGQGLETGELF
TRBV9,-,ASSREGSGNTIY
TRBV29-1,TRBD2,SLVLAGGGNEQF
TRBV5-1,-,ASSLDRRTYEQY
TRBV20-1,-,SARVGALNQPQH
TRBV6-1,-,ASSDGQLKGNEQF
TRBV4-2,TRBD1,ASSQARTGATNEKLF
TRBV12-3/TRBV12-4,-,ASSLVGGGNQPQH
TRBV20-1,TRBD1,SANEQGMALDGYT
TRBV5-1,-,ASSSLRTADEAF
TRBV4-2,TRBD1,ASSQGTGADTEAF
TRBV7-2,-,ASSWGADEQF
TRBV29-1,-,SVEPKWGNEQF
TRBV24-1,-,ATSDDRTNSYNEQF
TRBV5-1,-,ASSSLGYEQF
TRBV5-8,-,ASSLGSVSGANVLT
TRBV5-1,-,ASSLGAVSPTDTQY
TRBV15,TRBD1,ATSTPRDRGRTEAF
TRBV24-1,-,ATSGLDTQY
TRBV20-1,TRBD2,SADKPGLAGGGQF
TRBV12-3/TRBV12-4,-,ASSPGLGAPQF
TRBV7-9,TRBD1,ASSYTGGRNTEAF
TRBV29-1,-,SVVIGWEQY
TRBV5-5,TRBD2,ASSPTSSSSYNEQF
TRBV7-2,-,ASSLRFGRRSYNEQF
TRBV5-5,TRBD1,ASSLPGTGSGYT
TRBV29-1,-,GVRTRGGGNTEAF
TRBV25-1,-,ASSESIPEVGNEQF
TRBV6-1,-,ASSGGRSPDTQY
TRBV29-1,-,SVVGPSSYEQY
TRBV3-1,TRBD2,ASSPTLAGAGELF
TRBV30,-,AWSVPPRSYNEQF
TRBV30,-,AWSKGGASSEKLF
TRBV5-1,TRBD2,ASSLGGSNNEQF
TRBV7-2,TRBD2,ASRTTAGGYEQY
TRBV6-5,-,ASSSVDTEAF
TRBV20-1,TRBD2,SAQLAGRNTGELF
TRBV27,-,ASSLPNTEAF
TRBV5-1,-,ASSLNSRTYEQY
TRBV20-1,TRBD1,SALDRGWAEAF
TRBV6-5,-,ASSYVRGETQY
TRBV20-1,TRBD1,SANRGHPNTEAF
TRBV30,-,AWGIRRGETQY
TRBV20-1,TRBD2,SASSGNEQF
TRBV9,TRBD2,ASSVYSGILDEQF